The rows below give T cell receptor beta chains drawn from one sample of a study of CD8 T cells in Susac syndrome. TCRdb re-called the immunoSEQ multiplex PCR reads with MiXCR, one entry per CDR3 protein. Of around 170,000 distinct CDR3 sequences in the sample, 85% to 95% were seen once. Sequencing input: CD8+ T cells from PBMCs. These receptors all come from a human donor with Susac syndrome. CDR3s include the opening cysteine and the closing phenylalanine or tryptophan. Fields, in order: D gene, clone size, V gene, J gene, CDR3 protein, CDR3 DNA. D genes are given only for firm matches. Expanded clones are given a class, and other clones once, few, many or no size at all.

>NA|NA|TRBV10-2|TRBJ2-3
CASSEGTQYF
TGCGCCAGCAGCGAGGGTACGCAGTATTTT
>TRBD1|NA|TRBV6-1|TRBJ2-1
CASSEGGQYNEQFF
TGTGCCAGCAGTGAAGGGGGACAGTACAATGAGCAGTTCTTC
>NA|NA|TRBV4-1|TRBJ2-5
CASSQDLETQYF
TGTGCCAGCAGCCAAGATTTGGAGACCCAGTACTTC
>NA|NA|TRBV6-5|TRBJ2-7
CASSYSGETYEQYF
TGTGCCAGCAGTTACTCAGGCGAAACCTACGAGCAGTACTTC
>NA|once|TRBV12-3/TRBV12-4|TRBJ1-4
CASSLRRANEKLFF
TGTGCCAGCAGTTTAAGGAGGGCTAATGAAAAACTGTTTTTT
>TRBD1|NA|TRBV4-1|TRBJ2-7
CASSQFRGYSEQYF
TGCGCCAGCAGCCAATTCAGGGGGTATAGCGAGCAGTACTTC
>NA|NA|TRBV7-8|TRBJ2-3
CASSLAAGPSTDTQYF
TGTGCCAGCAGCTTAGCGGCGGGACCGAGCACAGATACGCAGTATTTT
>TRBD2|NA|TRBV10-3|TRBJ2-1
CAISGGGRAEDEQFF
TGTGCCATCAGTGGGGGCGGGAGAGCGGAGGATGAGCAGTTCTTC
>TRBD1|NA|TRBV5-1|TRBJ2-2
CASQRDSGELFF
TGCGCCAGCCAACGGGACAGCGGGGAGCTGTTTTTT
>NA|NA|TRBV5-6|TRBJ2-5
CASSLLETQYF
TGTGCCAGCAGCTTGTTAGAGACCCAGTACTTC
>NA|NA|TRBV5-1|TRBJ1-1
CASSWVPTGTEAFF
TGCGCCAGCAGCTGGGTCCCCACGGGCACTGAAGCTTTCTTT